This is a list of T cell receptor beta chains from one sample in a study of T cell repertoires in cytomegalovirus infection. No cognate antigen is known for these TCRs. TCRdb reprocessed the reads with MiXCR, giving one entry per CDR3 protein. The sample lists 160,000 or so distinct CDR3 sequences, roughly 21% occurring once. Sample: CD8+ T cells from cultured PBMCs, taken from culture after CMV antigen stimulation. All receptors derive from a human donor in good health (CMV status not recorded). Some clones in this sample may be carry-over from other donors' samples. Each CDR3 is given with its conserved first and last residue. The D gene is left open where the match is weak. Clone size, where shown, is once, few, many, or a class for clones that have expanded.

TRBD2,-,TRBV7-2,TRBJ2-3,TGTGCCAGCAGCTTTAGCGGGGTAACAGATACGCAGTATTTT,CASSFSGVTDTQYF
-,few,TRBV4-2,TRBJ1-5,TGTGCCAGCAGCCAAGATGACGGAGTCGGCAATCAGCCCCAGCATTTT,CASSQDDGVGNQPQHF
TRBD1,-,TRBV7-8,TRBJ2-7,TGTGCCAGCAGCTTAACAGGGGTAACCTACGAGCAGTACTTC,CASSLTGVTYEQYF
TRBD1,-,TRBV12-3/TRBV12-4,TRBJ1-5,TGTGCCAGCAGACGGACAGGGGGCTTTGGTCAGCCCCAGCATTTT,CASRRTGGFGQPQHF
-,many,TRBV7-8,TRBJ1-1,TGTGCCAGCAGCCGCAGGGGTTTCACTGAAGCTTTCTTT,CASSRRGFTEAFF
TRBD1,-,TRBV7-9,TRBJ1-1,TGTGCCAGCCGGGGAGGGACAGGCTATGAAGCTTTCTTT,CASRGGTGYEAFF
-,few,TRBV12-3/TRBV12-4,TRBJ1-6,TGTGCCAGCAGTTTGGGCAGGGGTAATTCACCCCTCCACTTT,CASSLGRGNSPLHF
-,-,TRBV7-9,TRBJ2-5,TGTGCCAGCAGCTTCAGGGTCGAGACCCAGTACTTC,CASSFRVETQYF
TRBD2,few,TRBV11-2,TRBJ2-5,TGTGCCAGCAGCAGCGGGGGGGCCTCGGGAGAGACCCAGTACTTC,CASSSGGASGETQYF
-,few,TRBV2,TRBJ1-5,TGTGCCAGCAGTGAAGGCAGGGTTAACAATCAGCCCCAGCATTTT,CASSEGRVNNQPQHF
-,few,TRBV27,TRBJ2-3,TGTGCCAGCAGTTGGCAAACGCTTAGCACAGATACGCAGTATTTT,CASSWQTLSTDTQYF
-,few,TRBV4-1,TRBJ1-1,TGCGCCAGCAGCCAAATCAGGGAGGTGGGCACTGAAGCTTTCTTT,CASSQIREVGTEAFF
-,-,TRBV7-4,TRBJ1-2,TGTGCCAGCACCCCCTTGGGGACGGGGGTTACTAACTATGGCTACACCTTC,CASTPLGTGVTNYGYTF
TRBD2,few,TRBV10-3,TRBJ2-3,TGTGCCATCAGTGAGCCGGGACTAGCGGGGGCGAGCACAGATACGCAGTATTTT,CAISEPGLAGASTDTQYF
TRBD1,-,TRBV7-9,TRBJ2-7,TGTGCCAGCAGCTTACCCCGACAGGGGGCCTACGAGCAGTACTTC,CASSLPRQGAYEQYF
-,-,TRBV5-6,TRBJ1-5,TGTGCCAGCAGCTTGGGAGCCTACCAGCCCCAGCATTTT,CASSLGAYQPQHF
-,few,TRBV5-6,TRBJ2-2,TGTGCCAGCAGCCCCACTCTAGAATCGGTCACCGGGGAGCTGTTTTTT,CASSPTLESVTGELFF
-,few,TRBV5-1,TRBJ1-5,TGCGCCAGCAGCCCCGAGGGGGGGAGTCAGCCCCAGCATTTT,CASSPEGGSQPQHF
-,-,TRBV7-9,TRBJ1-1,TGTGCCAGCACTGAGACAGATTACACTGAAGCTTTCTTT,CASTETDYTEAFF
TRBD1,few,TRBV9,TRBJ1-2,TGTGCCAGCAGCGCCGGGACAGGCGGCGGCTACACCTTC,CASSAGTGGGYTF
TRBD1,-,TRBV19,TRBJ1-5,TGTGCCAGTAGGGACCCAGGGGGCCAAAAGCAGCCCCAGCATTTT,CASRDPGGQKQPQHF
-,-,TRBV12-3/TRBV12-4,TRBJ2-3,TGTGCCAGCAGTTTAGAACCCGGGGGACGCACAGATACGCAGTATTTT,CASSLEPGGRTDTQYF
-,few,TRBV11-2,TRBJ1-4,TGTGCCAGCAGCCCAAGCTCGGAGGAGATCGCCGAAAAACTGTTTTTT,CASSPSSEEIAEKLFF
-,few,TRBV11-2,TRBJ2-3,TGTGCCAGCAGCTTTCCCGCGGCTAAGGGGGGCACAGATACGCAGTATTTT,CASSFPAAKGGTDTQYF
-,-,TRBV5-1,TRBJ1-5,TGCGCCAGCCGCATCGGCGTCGCTAGCAATCAGCCCCAGCATTTT,CASRIGVASNQPQHF
TRBD1,-,TRBV6-5,TRBJ1-2,TGTGCCAGCAGTTGGAACAGGGGCGCTAACTATGGCTACACCTTC,CASSWNRGANYGYTF
-,few,TRBV6-1,TRBJ2-2,TGTGCCAGCAATAGGGGGGCGAACACCGGGGAGCTGTTTTTT,CASNRGANTGELFF
-,-,TRBV3-1,TRBJ2-5,TGTGCCAGCAGCCAAGATCCGGGGTTGAAGACCCAGTACTTC,CASSQDPGLKTQYF
-,-,TRBV7-9,TRBJ1-4,TGTGCCAGCAGCGGTTTGGACAGAAATAATGAAAAACTGTTTTTT,CASSGLDRNNEKLFF
-,-,TRBV7-2,TRBJ1-1,TGTGCCAGCAGCCAATTTATTTGGACTGAAGCTTTCTTT,CASSQFIWTEAFF
-,-,TRBV7-9,TRBJ1-1,TGTGCCAGCAGACCGGACAGGAACACTGAAGCTTTCTTT,CASRPDRNTEAFF
-,many,TRBV7-6,TRBJ1-5,TGTGCCAGCAGCGTGGGTCCTGGTCAGCCCCAGCATTTT,CASSVGPGQPQHF
-,many,TRBV5-6,TRBJ1-1,TGTGCACACCAACGATCCCCGAACACTGAAGCTTTCTTT,CAHQRSPNTEAFF
TRBD1,few,TRBV7-9,TRBJ2-3,TGTGCCAGCAGCGGAGGACAGGGGACATCAGATACGCAGTATTTT,CASSGGQGTSDTQYF
-,-,TRBV10-3,TRBJ1-1,TGTGCCATCTCGAACGGGGAAGGGAACACTGAAGCTTTCTTT,CAISNGEGNTEAFF
-,-,TRBV4-1,TRBJ1-1,TGTGCCAGCAGCCAAGAAAGGGGGGGATTCACTGAAGCTTTCTTT,CASSQERGGFTEAFF
-,few,TRBV12-3/TRBV12-4,TRBJ2-7,TGTGCCAGCAGTTTTGAGACAAGCACCTACGAGCAGTACTTC,CASSFETSTYEQYF
TRBD2,few,TRBV4-1,TRBJ2-3,TGCGCGATCAGTCAGCGGGGCGGCACAGATACGCAGTATTTT,CAISQRGGTDTQYF
TRBD2,few,TRBV5-1,TRBJ2-1,TGCGCCAGCAGCCGGACTAGCGGGGGTATATACAATGAGCAGTTCTTC,CASSRTSGGIYNEQFF
-,many,TRBV6-1,TRBJ2-7,TGTGCCAGCAGTCCACGCCAGGGACACGACTCCTACGAGCAGTACTTC,CASSPRQGHDSYEQYF
TRBD2,-,TRBV27,TRBJ2-2,TGTGCCAGCAGTCCCTATCCTAGCGGGGGGGCCGGGGAGCTGTTTTTT,CASSPYPSGGAGELFF
-,-,TRBV6-2/TRBV6-3,TRBJ2-1,TGTGCCAGCAGTTACGGGTCCCCAAACTACAATGAGCAGTTCTTC,CASSYGSPNYNEQFF
-,few,TRBV28,TRBJ1-2,TGTGCCAGCCGCTCTCAGTTCGGATTTAACTATGGCTACACCTTC,CASRSQFGFNYGYTF
-,few,TRBV7-2,TRBJ2-1,TGTGCCAGCAGCTTAGGGACCTGGGAGCAGTTCTTC,CASSLGTWEQFF
-,few,TRBV6-1,TRBJ1-3,TGTGCCAGCAGTGTGTATAGGGAGAGCTCTGGAAACACCATATATTTT,CASSVYRESSGNTIYF
-,-,TRBV4-2,TRBJ2-7,TGTGCCAGCAGCTCTCGCCGGGAACCGTACTACCAGCACTTC,CASSSRREPYYQHF
-,many,TRBV28,TRBJ1-1,TGTGCCAGCAGTTTGTACACAAACACTGAAGCTTTCTTT,CASSLYTNTEAFF
-,-,TRBV27,TRBJ2-5,TGTGCCAGCAGTTTCTCAGGATTTCAAGAGACCCAGTACTTC,CASSFSGFQETQYF